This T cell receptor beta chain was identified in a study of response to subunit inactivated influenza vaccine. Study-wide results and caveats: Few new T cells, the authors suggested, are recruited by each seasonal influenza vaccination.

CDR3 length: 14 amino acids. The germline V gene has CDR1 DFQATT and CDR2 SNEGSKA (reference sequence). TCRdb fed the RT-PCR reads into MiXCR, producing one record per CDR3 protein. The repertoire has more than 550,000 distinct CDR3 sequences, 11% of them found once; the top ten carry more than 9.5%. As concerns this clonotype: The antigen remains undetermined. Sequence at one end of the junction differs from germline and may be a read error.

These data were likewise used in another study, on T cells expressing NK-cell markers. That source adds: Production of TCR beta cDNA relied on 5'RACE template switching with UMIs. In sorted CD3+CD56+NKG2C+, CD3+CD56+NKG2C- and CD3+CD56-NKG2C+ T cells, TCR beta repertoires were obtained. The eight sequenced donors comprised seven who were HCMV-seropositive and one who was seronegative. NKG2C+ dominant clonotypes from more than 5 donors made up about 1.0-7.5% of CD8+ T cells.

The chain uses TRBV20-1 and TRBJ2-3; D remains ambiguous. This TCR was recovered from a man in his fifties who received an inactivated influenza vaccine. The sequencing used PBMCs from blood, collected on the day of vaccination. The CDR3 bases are TGCAGTGCTCCCCGAACACGAAGCACAGATACGCGGTATTTT. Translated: CSAPRTRSTDTRYF.